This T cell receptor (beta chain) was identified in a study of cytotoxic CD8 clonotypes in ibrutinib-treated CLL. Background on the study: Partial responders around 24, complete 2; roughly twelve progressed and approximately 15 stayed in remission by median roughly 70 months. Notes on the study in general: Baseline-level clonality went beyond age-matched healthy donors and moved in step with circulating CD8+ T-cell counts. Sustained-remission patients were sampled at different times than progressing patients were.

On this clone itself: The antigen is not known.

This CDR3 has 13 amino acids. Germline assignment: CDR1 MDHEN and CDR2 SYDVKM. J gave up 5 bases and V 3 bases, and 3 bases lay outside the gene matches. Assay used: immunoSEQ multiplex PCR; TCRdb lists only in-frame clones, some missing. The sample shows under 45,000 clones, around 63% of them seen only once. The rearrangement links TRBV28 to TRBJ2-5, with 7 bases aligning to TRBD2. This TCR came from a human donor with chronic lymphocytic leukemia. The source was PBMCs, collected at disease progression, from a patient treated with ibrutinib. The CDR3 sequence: CASSLGGWETQYF. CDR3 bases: TGTGCCAGCAGTTTGGGAGGGTGGGAGACCCAGTACTTC.